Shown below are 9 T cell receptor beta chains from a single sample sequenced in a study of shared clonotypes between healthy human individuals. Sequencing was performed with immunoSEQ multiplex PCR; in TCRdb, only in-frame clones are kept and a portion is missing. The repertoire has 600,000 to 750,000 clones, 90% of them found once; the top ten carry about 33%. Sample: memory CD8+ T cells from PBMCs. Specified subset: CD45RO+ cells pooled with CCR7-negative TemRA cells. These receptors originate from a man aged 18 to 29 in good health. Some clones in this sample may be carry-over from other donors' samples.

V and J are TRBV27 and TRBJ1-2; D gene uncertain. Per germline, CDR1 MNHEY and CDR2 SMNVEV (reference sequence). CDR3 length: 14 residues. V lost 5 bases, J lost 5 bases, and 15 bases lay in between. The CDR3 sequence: CASSPIRSGYGYTF. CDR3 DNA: TGTGCCAGCAGTCCTATTCGGTCTGGGTATGGCTACACCTTC.

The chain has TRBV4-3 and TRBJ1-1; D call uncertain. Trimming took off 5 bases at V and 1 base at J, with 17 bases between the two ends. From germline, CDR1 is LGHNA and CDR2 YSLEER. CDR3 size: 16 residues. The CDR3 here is CASSSGILGKNTEAFF. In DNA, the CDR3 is TGCGCCAGCAGCAGTGGGATACTAGGCAAGAACACTGAAGCTTTCTTT.

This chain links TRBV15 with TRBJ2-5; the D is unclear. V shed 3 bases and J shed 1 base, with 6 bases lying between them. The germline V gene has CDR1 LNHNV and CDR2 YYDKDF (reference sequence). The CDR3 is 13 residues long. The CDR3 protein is CATSRTSQETQYF. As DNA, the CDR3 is TGTGCCACCAGCAGGACATCCCAAGAGACCCAGTACTTC. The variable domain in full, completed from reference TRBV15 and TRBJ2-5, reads DAMVIQNPRYQVTQFGKPVTLSCSQTLNHNVMYWYQQKSSQAPKLLFHYYDKDFNNEADTPDNFQSRRPNTSFCFLDIRSPGLGDTAMYLCATSRTSQETQYFGPGTRLLVL.

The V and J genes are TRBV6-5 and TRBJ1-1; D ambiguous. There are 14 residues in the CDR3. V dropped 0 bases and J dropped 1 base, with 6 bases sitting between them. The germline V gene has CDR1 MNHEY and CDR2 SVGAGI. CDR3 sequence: CASSYSMWNTEAFF. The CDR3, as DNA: TGTGCCAGCAGTTACTCGATGTGGAACACTGAAGCTTTCTTT.

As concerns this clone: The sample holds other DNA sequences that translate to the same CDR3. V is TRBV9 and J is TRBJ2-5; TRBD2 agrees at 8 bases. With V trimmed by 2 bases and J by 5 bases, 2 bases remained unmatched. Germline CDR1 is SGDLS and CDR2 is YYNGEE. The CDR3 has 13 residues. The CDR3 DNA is TGTGCCAGCAGCGTGGCGGGGGGCGAGACCCAGTACTTC. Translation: CASSVAGGETQYF.

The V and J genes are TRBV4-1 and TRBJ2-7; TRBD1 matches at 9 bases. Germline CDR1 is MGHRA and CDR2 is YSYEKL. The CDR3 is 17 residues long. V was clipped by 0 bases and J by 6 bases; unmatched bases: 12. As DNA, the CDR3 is TGCGCCAGCAGCCAAGAGGCCCGGACAGGGGTCGAGGGCGAGCAGTACTTC. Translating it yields CASSQEARTGVEGEQYF.

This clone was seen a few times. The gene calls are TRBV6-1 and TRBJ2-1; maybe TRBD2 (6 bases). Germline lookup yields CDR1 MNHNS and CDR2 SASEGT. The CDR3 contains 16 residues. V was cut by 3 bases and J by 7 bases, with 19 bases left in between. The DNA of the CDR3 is TGTGCCAGCAGTGATCCGGCAGGAGGGTCGGAGAATGAGCAGTTCTTC. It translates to CASSDPAGGSENEQFF.

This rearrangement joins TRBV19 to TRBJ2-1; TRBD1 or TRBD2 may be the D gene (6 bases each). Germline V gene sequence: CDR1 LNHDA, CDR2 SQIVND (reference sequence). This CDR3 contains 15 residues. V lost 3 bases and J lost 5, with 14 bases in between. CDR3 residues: CASSIMGGLNNEQFF. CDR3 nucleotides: TGTGCCAGTAGTATCATGGGGGGCCTCAACAATGAGCAGTTCTTC.

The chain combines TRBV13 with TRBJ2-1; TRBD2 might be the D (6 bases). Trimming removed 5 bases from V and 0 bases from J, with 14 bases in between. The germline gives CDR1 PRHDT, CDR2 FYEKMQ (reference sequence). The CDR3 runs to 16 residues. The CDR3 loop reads CASSPSGLSSYNEQFF. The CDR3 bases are TGTGCCAGCAGCCCGAGCGGGCTAAGCTCCTACAATGAGCAGTTCTTC.